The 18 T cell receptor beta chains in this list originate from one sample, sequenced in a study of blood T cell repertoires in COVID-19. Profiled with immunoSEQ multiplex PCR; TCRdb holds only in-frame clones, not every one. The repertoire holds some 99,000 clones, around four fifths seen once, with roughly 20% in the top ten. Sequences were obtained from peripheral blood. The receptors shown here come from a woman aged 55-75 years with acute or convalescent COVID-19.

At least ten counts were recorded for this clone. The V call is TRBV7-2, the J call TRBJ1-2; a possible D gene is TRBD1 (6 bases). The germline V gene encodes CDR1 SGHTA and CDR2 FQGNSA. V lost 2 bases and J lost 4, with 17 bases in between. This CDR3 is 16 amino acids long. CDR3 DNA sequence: TGTGCCAGCAGCTTAAACCCCGGGGGGGCTGGCTATGGCTACACCTTC. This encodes CASSLNPGGAGYGYTF.

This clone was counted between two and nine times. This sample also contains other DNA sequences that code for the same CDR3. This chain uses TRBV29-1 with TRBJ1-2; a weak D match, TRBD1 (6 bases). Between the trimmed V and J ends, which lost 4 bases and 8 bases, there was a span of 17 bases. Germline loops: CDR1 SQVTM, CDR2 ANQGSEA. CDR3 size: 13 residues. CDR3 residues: CSVVKGGGLGYTF. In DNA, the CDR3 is TGCAGCGTTGTAAAAGGAGGGGGACTAGGCTACACCTTC.

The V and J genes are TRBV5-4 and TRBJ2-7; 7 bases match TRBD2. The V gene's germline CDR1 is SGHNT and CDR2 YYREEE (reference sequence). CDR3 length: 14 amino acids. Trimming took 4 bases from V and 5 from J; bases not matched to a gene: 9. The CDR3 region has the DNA TGTGCCAGCAGCCCACTACCGGGGGGAGACGAGCAGTACTTC. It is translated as CASSPLPGGDEQYF.

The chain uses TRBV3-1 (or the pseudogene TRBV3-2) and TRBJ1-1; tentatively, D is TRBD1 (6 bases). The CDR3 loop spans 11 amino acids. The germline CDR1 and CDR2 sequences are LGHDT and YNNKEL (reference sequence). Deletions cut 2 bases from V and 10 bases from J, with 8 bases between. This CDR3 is CASSQSQGAFF. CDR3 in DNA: TGTGCCAGCAGCCAATCACAGGGAGCTTTCTTT.

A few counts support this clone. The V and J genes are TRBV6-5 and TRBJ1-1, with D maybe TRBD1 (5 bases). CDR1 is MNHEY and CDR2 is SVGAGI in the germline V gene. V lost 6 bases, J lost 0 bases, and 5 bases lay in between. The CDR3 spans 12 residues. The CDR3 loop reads CASRTVNTEAFF. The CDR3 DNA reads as TGTGCCAGCAGGACAGTGAACACTGAAGCTTTCTTT.

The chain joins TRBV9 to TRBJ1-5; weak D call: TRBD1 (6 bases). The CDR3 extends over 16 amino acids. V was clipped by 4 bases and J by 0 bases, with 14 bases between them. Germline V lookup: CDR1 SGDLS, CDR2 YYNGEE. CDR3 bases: TGTGCCAGCAGCACCCGACAGGATCATAGCAATCAGCCCCAGCATTTT. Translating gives CASSTRQDHSNQPQHF.

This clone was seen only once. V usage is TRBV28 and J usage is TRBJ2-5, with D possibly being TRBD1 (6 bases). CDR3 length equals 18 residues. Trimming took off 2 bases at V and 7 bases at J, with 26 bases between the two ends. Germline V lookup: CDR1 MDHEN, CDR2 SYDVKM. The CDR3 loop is CASSLGVNGGSLGVTQYF. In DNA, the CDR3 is TGTGCCAGCAGTTTAGGGGTTAATGGGGGCTCCCTGGGTGTGACCCAGTACTTC.

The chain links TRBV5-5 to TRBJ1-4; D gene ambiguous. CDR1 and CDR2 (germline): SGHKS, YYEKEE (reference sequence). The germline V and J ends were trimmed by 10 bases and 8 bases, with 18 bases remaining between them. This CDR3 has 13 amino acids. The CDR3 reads CAGSVNSGEKLFF. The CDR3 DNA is TGTGCCGGAAGCGTGAACAGCGGGGAAAAACTGTTTTTT.

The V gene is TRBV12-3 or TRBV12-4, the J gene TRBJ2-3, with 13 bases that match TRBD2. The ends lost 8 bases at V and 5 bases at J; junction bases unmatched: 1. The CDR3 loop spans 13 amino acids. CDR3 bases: TGTGCCAGCCGGACTAGCGGGAGAGATACGCAGTATTTT. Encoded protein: CASRTSGRDTQYF.

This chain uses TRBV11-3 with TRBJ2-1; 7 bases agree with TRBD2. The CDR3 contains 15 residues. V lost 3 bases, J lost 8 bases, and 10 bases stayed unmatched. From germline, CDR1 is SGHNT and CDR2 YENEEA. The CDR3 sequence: CASSFGGSGLDEQFF. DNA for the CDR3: TGTGCCAGCAGCTTTGGCGGGAGCGGTTTAGATGAGCAGTTCTTC.

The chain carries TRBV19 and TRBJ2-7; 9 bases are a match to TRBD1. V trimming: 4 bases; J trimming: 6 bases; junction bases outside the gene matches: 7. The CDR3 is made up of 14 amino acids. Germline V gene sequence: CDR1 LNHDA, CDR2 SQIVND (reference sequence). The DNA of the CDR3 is TGTGCCAGTAGTAGCCGGGACAGGGTGGCCGAGCAGTACTTC. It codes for CASSSRDRVAEQYF.

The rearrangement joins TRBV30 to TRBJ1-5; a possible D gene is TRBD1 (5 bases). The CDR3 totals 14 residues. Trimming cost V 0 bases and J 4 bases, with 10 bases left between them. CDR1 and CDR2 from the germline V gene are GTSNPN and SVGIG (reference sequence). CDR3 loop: CAWSVQTGNQPQHF. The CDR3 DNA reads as TGTGCCTGGAGTGTACAAACAGGAAATCAGCCCCAGCATTTT.

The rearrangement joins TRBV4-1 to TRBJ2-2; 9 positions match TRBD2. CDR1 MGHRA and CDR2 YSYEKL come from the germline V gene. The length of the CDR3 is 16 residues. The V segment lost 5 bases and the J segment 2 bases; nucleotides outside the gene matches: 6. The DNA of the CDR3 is TGCGCCAGCAGCGGCGGGGGGGGAGCAAACACCGGGGAGCTGTTTTTT. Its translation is CASSGGGGANTGELFF.

The DNA of the CDR3 is TGTGCCAGCAGCTTAGCCCCCTCGGGTTCACCCCTCCACTTT. This gives the protein CASSLAPSGSPLHF. V and J are TRBV7-9 and TRBJ1-6; D gene unclear. The CDR3 length is 14 residues. CDR1 and CDR2 (germline): SEHNR, FQNEAQ (reference sequence). Trimming shortened V by 0 bases and J by 9 bases, and 9 bases separated the two germline ends.

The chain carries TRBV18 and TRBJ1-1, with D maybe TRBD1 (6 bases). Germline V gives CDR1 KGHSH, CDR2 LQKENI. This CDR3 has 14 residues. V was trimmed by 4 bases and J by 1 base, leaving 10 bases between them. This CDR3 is CASSQTGRNTEAFF. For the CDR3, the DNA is TGTGCCAGCTCACAAACAGGGAGGAACACTGAAGCTTTCTTT.

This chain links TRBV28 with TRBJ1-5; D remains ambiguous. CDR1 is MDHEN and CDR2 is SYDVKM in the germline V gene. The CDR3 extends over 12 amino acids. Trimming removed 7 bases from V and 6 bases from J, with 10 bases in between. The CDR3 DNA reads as TGTGCCAGCACCCTCCCGGGTCAGCCCCAGCATTTT. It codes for CASTLPGQPQHF.

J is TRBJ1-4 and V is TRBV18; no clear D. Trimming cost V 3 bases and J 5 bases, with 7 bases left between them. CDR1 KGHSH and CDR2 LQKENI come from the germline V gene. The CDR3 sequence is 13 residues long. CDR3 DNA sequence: TGTGCCAGCTCACCCTCGGGGAATGAAAAACTGTTTTTT. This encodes CASSPSGNEKLFF.

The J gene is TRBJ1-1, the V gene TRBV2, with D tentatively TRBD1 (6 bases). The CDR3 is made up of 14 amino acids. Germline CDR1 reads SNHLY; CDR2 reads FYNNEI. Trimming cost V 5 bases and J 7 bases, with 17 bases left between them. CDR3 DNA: TGTGCCAGCAGTATTCAGGGGTGGCAAGGTGAAGCTTTCTTT. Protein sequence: CASSIQGWQGEAFF.